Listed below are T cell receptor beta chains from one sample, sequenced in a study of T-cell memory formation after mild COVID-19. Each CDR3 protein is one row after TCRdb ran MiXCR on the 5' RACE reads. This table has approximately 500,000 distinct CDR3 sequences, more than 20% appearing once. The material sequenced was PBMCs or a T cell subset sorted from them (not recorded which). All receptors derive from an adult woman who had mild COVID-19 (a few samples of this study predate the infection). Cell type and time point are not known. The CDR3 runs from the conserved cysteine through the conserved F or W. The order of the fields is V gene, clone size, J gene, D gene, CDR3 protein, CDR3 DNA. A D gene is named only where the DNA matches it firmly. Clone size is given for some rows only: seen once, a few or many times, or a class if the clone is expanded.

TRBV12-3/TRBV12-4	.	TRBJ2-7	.	CASSPSGNSYEQYF	TGTGCCAGCAGTCCCTCCGGGAACTCCTACGAGCAGTACTTC
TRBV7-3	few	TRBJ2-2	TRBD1	CASSPRQGPPGELFF	TGTGCCAGCAGCCCAAGACAGGGGCCCCCCGGGGAGCTGTTTTTT
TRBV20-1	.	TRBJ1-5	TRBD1	CSASVDRGYQPQHF	TGCAGTGCCTCCGTGGACAGGGGGTATCAGCCCCAGCATTTT
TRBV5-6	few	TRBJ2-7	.	CASSSLTQDYEQYF	TGTGCCAGCAGCTCGTTGACACAGGACTACGAGCAGTACTTC
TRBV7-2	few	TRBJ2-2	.	CASSALAATAGELFF	TGTGCCAGCAGCGCCTTAGCGGCGACGGCCGGGGAGCTGTTTTTT
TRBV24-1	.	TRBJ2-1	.	CATSGWGADNEQFF	TGTGCCACCAGTGGGTGGGGGGCAGACAATGAGCAGTTCTTC
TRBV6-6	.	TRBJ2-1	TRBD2	CASSDSIAGGRTNEQFF	TGTGCCAGCAGTGATTCAATAGCGGGGGGTCGTACGAATGAGCAGTTCTTC
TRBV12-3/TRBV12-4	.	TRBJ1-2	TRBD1	CASSSTKTGIRYGYTF	TGTGCCAGCAGTTCGACCAAGACAGGGATTCGGTATGGCTACACCTTC
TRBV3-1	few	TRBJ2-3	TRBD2	CASSLQAGGFTDTQYF	TGTGCCAGCAGCCTACAAGCGGGAGGGTTCACAGATACGCAGTATTTT
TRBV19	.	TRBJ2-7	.	CASSIALPQPYEQYF	TGTGCCAGTAGTATAGCACTCCCGCAACCCTACGAGCAGTACTTC
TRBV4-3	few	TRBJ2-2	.	CASSQDEVRYTGELFF	TGCGCCAGCAGCCAAGATGAAGTCCGCTACACCGGGGAGCTGTTTTTT
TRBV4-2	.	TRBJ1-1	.	CASSQDQLNTEAFF	TGTGCCAGCAGCCAAGATCAATTGAACACTGAAGCTTTCTTT
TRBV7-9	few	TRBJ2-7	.	CASSGRTANYEQYF	TGTGCCAGCAGCGGACGGACAGCTAACTACGAGCAGTACTTC
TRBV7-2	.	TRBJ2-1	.	CASRVRQGFYNEQFF	TGTGCCAGCAGAGTTAGGCAGGGTTTCTACAATGAGCAGTTCTTC
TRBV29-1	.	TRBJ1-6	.	CSVGGDPYSPLHF	TGCAGCGTTGGTGGGGATCCTTATTCACCCCTCCACTTT
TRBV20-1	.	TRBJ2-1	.	CSASPGGGEQFF	TGCAGTGCTAGTCCCGGGGGAGGAGAGCAGTTCTTC
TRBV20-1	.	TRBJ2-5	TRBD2	CSAPQRGETQYF	TGCAGTGCTCCCCAGCGGGGAGAGACCCAGTACTTC
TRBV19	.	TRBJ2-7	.	CASSTLYEQYF	TGTGCCAGTAGTACCCTCTACGAGCAGTACTTC
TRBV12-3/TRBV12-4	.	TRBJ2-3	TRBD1	CASSLTGLADTQYF	TGTGCCAGCAGTTTGACAGGGCTGGCAGATACGCAGTATTTT
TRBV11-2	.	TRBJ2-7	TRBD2	CASSLGSGRYEQYF	TGTGCCAGCAGCTTAGGTAGCGGGAGGTACGAGCAGTACTTC
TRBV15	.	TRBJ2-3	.	CATSREKPNTDTQYF	TGTGCCACCAGCAGAGAAAAGCCGAACACAGATACGCAGTATTTT
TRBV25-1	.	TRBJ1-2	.	CASRAGPIYGYTF	TGTGCCAGCAGGGCAGGCCCGATCTATGGCTACACCTTC
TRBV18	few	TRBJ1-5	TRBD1	CASSPGQGFQPQHF	TGTGCCAGCTCACCGGGACAGGGCTTTCAGCCCCAGCATTTT
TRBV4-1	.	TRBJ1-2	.	CASSQDGGGGGYTF	TGCGCCAGCAGCCAAGATGGGGGCGGCGGTGGCTACACCTTC
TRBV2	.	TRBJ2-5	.	CASSDSGAETQYF	TGTGCCAGCAGTGATTCGGGGGCTGAGACCCAGTACTTC
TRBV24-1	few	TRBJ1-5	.	CATSDLVRGHSNQPQHF	TGTGCCACCAGTGATTTAGTTAGGGGACATAGCAATCAGCCCCAGCATTTT
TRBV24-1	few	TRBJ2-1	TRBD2	CATSDPGGASGNNEQFF	TGTGCCACCAGTGACCCGGGAGGGGCTAGCGGGAACAATGAGCAGTTCTTC
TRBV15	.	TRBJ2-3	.	CATSTRNTDTQYF	TGTGCCACCAGCACCCGGAACACAGATACGCAGTATTTT
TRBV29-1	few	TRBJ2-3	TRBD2	CSAEFSGGAYDTQYF	TGCAGCGCAGAATTTAGCGGGGGGGCTTACGATACGCAGTATTTT
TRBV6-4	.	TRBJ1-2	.	CASSPGRMNYGYTF	TGTGCCAGCAGTCCGGGACGGATGAACTATGGCTACACCTTC
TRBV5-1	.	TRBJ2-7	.	CASSFSSGREQYF	TGCGCCAGCAGCTTCTCGAGTGGGAGAGAGCAGTACTTC
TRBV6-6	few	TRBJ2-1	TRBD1	CASSYSLRQGGSYNEQFF	TGTGCCAGCAGTTACTCGCTGCGACAGGGGGGTTCCTACAATGAGCAGTTCTTC
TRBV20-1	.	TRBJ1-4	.	CSASGSGLSDEKLFF	TGCAGTGCCAGCGGGTCGGGGTTGTCGGATGAAAAACTGTTTTTT
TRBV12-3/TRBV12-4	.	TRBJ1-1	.	CASSLVGGANTEAFF	TGTGCCAGCAGTTTAGTCGGCGGGGCGAACACTGAAGCTTTCTTT
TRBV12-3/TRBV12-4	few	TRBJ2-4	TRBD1	CASSEGLGGTDKNIQYF	TGTGCCAGCAGTGAGGGTTTGGGTGGGACAGACAAAAACATTCAGTACTTC
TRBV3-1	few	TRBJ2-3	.	CASRKRGISGTDTQYF	TGTGCCAGCAGAAAACGAGGGATTAGCGGCACAGATACGCAGTATTTT
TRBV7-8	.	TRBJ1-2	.	CASSLIGGTMKNGYTF	TGTGCCAGCAGCTTAATCGGCGGGACAATGAAAAATGGCTACACCTTC
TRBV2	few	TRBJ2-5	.	CASSGTQTTQETQYF	TGTGCCAGCAGTGGGACCCAAACCACCCAAGAGACCCAGTACTTC
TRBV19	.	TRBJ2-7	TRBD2	CASSRAGGSDEQYF	TGTGCCAGTTCTCGAGCGGGAGGGAGCGACGAGCAGTACTTC
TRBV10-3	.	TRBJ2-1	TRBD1	CAISGLRGTGSSYNEQFF	TGTGCCATCAGTGGGCTTCGAGGGACAGGGAGCTCCTACAATGAGCAGTTCTTC
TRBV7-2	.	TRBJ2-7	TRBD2	CASSLTAGGPSEQYF	TGTGCCAGCAGCTTAACAGCGGGAGGCCCCAGCGAGCAGTACTTC
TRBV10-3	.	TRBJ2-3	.	CAISELTDTQYF	TGTGCCATCAGTGAGTTAACGGATACGCAGTATTTT